The TCR beta chain described here comes from a study of human T cells and chemical hapten exposure. TCRdb re-called the RACE reads through MiXCR, storing one row per CDR3 protein. The sample records 80,000 to 100,000 distinct CDR3 sequences, roughly 27% being singletons. Time point denoted: patch test 3, about 24 weeks after DPC sensitization. The sample's treatment: therapeutic diphenylcyclopropenone sensitization with weekly scalp DPC. The drawing of blood occurred before each patch test was applied. This CDR3 region has 16 residues. Trimming took off 1 base at V and 3 bases at J, with 15 bases between the two ends. CDR1 and CDR2 from the germline V gene are SGHVS and FNYEAQ. This clonotype was counted between two and nine times.

The chain links TRBV7-6 to TRBJ1-1, with D possibly TRBD1 on 5 matching bases. The material sequenced was whole blood, taken in connection with sensitization to the hapten diphenylcyclopropenone (DPC). The sequence was collected from a man aged 35 to 55 with alopecia areata. Some clones in this sample may be carry-over from other donors' samples. Here the CDR3 DNA reads TGTGCCAGCAGCTTAGTGGGTATGGGGGGTCACACTGAAGCTTTCTTT. Translating it yields CASSLVGMGGHTEAFF. Using reference TRBV7-6 and TRBJ1-1 for the parts outside the CDR3, the full variable domain is GAGVSQSPRYKVTKRGQDVALRCDPISGHVSLYWYRQALGQGPEFLTYFNYEAQQDKSGLPNDRFSAERPEGSISTLTIQRTEQRDSAMYRCASSLVGMGGHTEAFFGQGTRLTVV.